One and the same sample provided the 15 T cell receptor beta chains below, sequenced in a study of shared clonotypes between healthy human individuals. Profiled with immunoSEQ multiplex PCR; TCRdb holds only in-frame clones, not every one. This sample has hundreds of thousands of clones, with around 95% found just once. CD45RO negativity and positive selection for CCR7 defined naive CD8 cells, a population that excluded terminally differentiated effector memory CD45RA+ cells. The specimen sequenced was naive CD8+ T cells sorted from blood. All receptors derive from a woman aged 25 to 45 in good health.

This chain joins TRBV27 and TRBJ2-5, with TRBD1 matching over 8 bases. CDR1 is MNHEY, CDR2 SMNVEV, per germline (reference sequence). The CDR3 contains 15 residues. Trimming at V came to 4 bases and at J to 4 bases, leaving 8 bases not matched to a gene. DNA for the CDR3: TGTGCCAGCAGTTGGGGACAGGTAGCTGTAGAGACCCAGTACTTC. Amino acid sequence: CASSWGQVAVETQYF.

This clone was seen a handful of times. The gene calls are TRBV27 and TRBJ2-7; TRBD1 or TRBD2 may be the D gene (5 bases each). Germline V gives CDR1 MNHEY, CDR2 SMNVEV (reference sequence). This CDR3 region has 13 residues. With 2 bases removed from V and 6 bases from J, the gap between germline ends came to 11 bases. The CDR3 DNA reads as TGTGCCAGCAGTTTAGTTCAGGGACCCGAGCAGTACTTC. This encodes CASSLVQGPEQYF.

This chain joins TRBV7-8 and TRBJ1-4, with no clear D. Trimming took 5 bases from V and 1 from J, leaving 14 bases between them. The CDR3 extends over 16 amino acids. Germline V lookup: CDR1 SGHVS, CDR2 FQNEAQ. The CDR3 bases are TGTGCCAGCAGCCCTAGGGCTACACGAACTAATGAAAAACTGTTTTTT. Protein: CASSPRATRTNEKLFF.

V and J are TRBV4-1 and TRBJ2-1; no definite D call. In germline, CDR1 is MGHRA, CDR2 YSYEKL. This CDR3 has 12 amino acids. V lost 1 base and J lost 9, with 7 bases in between. This chain's CDR3 is CASSQVVSEQFF. The CDR3 DNA reads TGCGCCAGCAGCCAAGTAGTCAGTGAGCAGTTCTTC.

The V and J genes are TRBV5-6 and TRBJ2-7, with D hard to call. Germline CDR1 SGHDT, CDR2 YYEEEE. This CDR3 is 13 amino acids long. V was pared by 4 bases and J by 7 bases, with 15 bases between. The DNA of the CDR3 is TGTGCCAGCAGCCTGGCCCTAACGGGTGAGCAGTACTTC. Protein product: CASSLALTGEQYF.

The genes are TRBV4-1 and TRBJ1-1; D call uncertain. CDR3 length: 14 amino acids. Germline V gene data show CDR1 as MGHRA and CDR2 as YSYEKL. The V gene lost 0 bases and the J gene lost 5 bases, with 10 bases spanning the gap. Here the CDR3 DNA reads TGCGCCAGCAGCCAAGAGAGAGGGCCGACTGAAGCTTTCTTT. It yields the protein CASSQERGPTEAFF.

DNA for the CDR3: TGCGCCAGCAGCTTGGCCCAGGGGGGCTCCTACGAGCAGTACTTC. Its translation: CASSLAQGGSYEQYF. The V call is TRBV5-1, the J call TRBJ2-7, with a possible D match to TRBD1 (7 bases). The V gene's germline CDR1 is SGHRS and CDR2 YFSETQ. The CDR3 covers 15 residues. The ends were cut back, 0 bases at V and 0 bases at J, with 10 bases in the middle.

The V and J genes are TRBV15 and TRBJ1-3; D is unclear. Germline CDR1 LNHNV, CDR2 YYDKDF (reference sequence). Trimming took off 0 bases at V and 8 bases at J, with 8 bases between the two ends. This CDR3 contains 13 residues. The CDR3 DNA follows: TGTGCCACCAGCAGAGATCGGATGGACACCATATATTTT. It encodes CATSRDRMDTIYF.

This chain joins TRBV27 and TRBJ1-3; 8 positions match TRBD1. The V gene end was trimmed by 2 bases and the J gene end by 1 base; junction bases not matched to a gene: 10. CDR3 length: 18 residues. CDR1 is MNHEY, CDR2 SMNVEV, per germline (reference sequence). The CDR3 region is CASSLKGTGYESGNTIYF. The DNA of the CDR3 is TGTGCCAGCAGTTTAAAGGGGACAGGTTATGAGTCTGGAAACACCATATATTTT.

Concerning this clone: Other DNA sequences from this sample encode an identical CDR3 as well. This sequence joins TRBV7-9 and TRBJ2-7; no clear D. The CDR3 has 13 residues. V was pared by 0 bases and J by 0 bases, with 3 bases between. The V gene's germline CDR1 is SEHNR and CDR2 FQNEAQ (reference sequence). CDR3 DNA: TGTGCCAGCAGCTTAGCCAGCTCCTACGAGCAGTACTTC. Its translation: CASSLASSYEQYF.

The rearrangement uses TRBV28 and TRBJ1-6; D not certain. From germline, CDR1 is MDHEN and CDR2 SYDVKM. CDR3 size: 14 residues. V dropped 2 bases and J dropped 8 bases, with 10 bases sitting between them. The CDR3 sequence: CASSLRRRDSPLHF. In DNA form, the CDR3 reads TGTGCCAGCAGTTTAAGGCGACGGGATTCACCCCTCCACTTT.

The CDR3 reads CAWTKDRLAGNTIYF. For the CDR3, the DNA is TGTGCCTGGACTAAGGACAGGCTAGCTGGAAACACCATATATTTT. V usage is TRBV30 and J usage is TRBJ1-3; 7 nucleotides align to TRBD1. Germline CDR1 reads GTSNPN; CDR2 reads SVGIG (reference sequence). The trim removed 4 bases at V and 2 bases at J, leaving 8 bases unmatched. The CDR3 runs to 15 residues.

This clone has just one count. The chain links TRBV28 to TRBJ2-5; D is possibly TRBD2 (5 bases). The germline CDR1 and CDR2 sequences are MDHEN and SYDVKM. The CDR3 loop spans 14 amino acids. The V end lost 8 bases, the J end lost 2 bases, and 15 bases lay between the germline ends. The CDR3 sequence is CASADKPGQETQYF. The CDR3 region has the DNA TGTGCCAGCGCCGATAAACCGGGGCAAGAGACCCAGTACTTC.

This clone was seen just once. This chain links TRBV6-1 with TRBJ2-2; possible D gene TRBD1, 6 bases. The CDR3 is made up of 16 amino acids. Trimming stripped 1 base from V and 7 bases from J, with 16 bases between. The germline gives CDR1 MNHNS, CDR2 SASEGT. The CDR3 reads CASSEGHRVVGGELFF. The DNA of the CDR3 is TGTGCCAGCAGTGAAGGACACAGGGTAGTGGGCGGGGAGCTGTTTTTT.

The chain has TRBV27 and TRBJ1-2; D perhaps matches TRBD1 (6 bases). The V gene lost 6 bases and the J gene lost 7 bases, with 15 bases spanning the gap. Germline V gives CDR1 MNHEY, CDR2 SMNVEV (reference sequence). The CDR3 totals 13 residues. This CDR3 is CASRQGGFSGYTF. Here the CDR3 DNA reads TGTGCCAGCAGACAAGGGGGTTTCAGTGGCTACACCTTC.